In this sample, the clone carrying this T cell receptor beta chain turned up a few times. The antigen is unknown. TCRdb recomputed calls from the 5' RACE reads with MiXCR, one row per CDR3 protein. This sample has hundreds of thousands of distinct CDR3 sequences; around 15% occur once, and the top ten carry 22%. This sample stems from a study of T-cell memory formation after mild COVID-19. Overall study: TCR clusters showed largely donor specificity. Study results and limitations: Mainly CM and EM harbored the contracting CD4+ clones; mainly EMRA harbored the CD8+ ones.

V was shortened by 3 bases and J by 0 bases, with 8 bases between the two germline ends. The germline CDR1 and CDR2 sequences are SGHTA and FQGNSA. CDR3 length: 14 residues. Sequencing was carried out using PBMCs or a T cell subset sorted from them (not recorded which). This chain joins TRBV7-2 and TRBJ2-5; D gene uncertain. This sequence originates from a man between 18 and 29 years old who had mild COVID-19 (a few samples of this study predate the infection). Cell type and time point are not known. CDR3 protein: CASSFQADQETQYF. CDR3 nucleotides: TGTGCCAGCAGCTTTCAGGCTGACCAAGAGACCCAGTACTTC.